The 10 T cell receptor beta chains below come from one sample, sequenced in a study of beta chain features in type 1 diabetes. Study-level findings and limits: Patients with Type 1 diabetes showed moderately but significantly shorter TCRB CDR3s in all four CD4+ subsets.

Every isolated RNA sample was fully reverse transcribed, so sequencing captured expressed TCRB transcripts. Generated by immunoSEQ multiplex PCR, the TCRdb table keeps only in-frame clones and is missing some. The sample records under 250,000 clones, over 11% being singletons. Their antigen targets remain unknown. The material sequenced was naive CD4+ T cells from blood. The receptors originated from a man aged 25-45 years with type 1 diabetes.

V and J are TRBV7-8 and TRBJ1-2; possibly TRBD1 for D (6 bases). In germline, CDR1 is SGHVS, CDR2 FQNEAQ. The CDR3 extends over 13 amino acids. V lost 3 bases, J lost 8 bases, and 13 bases lay in between. The CDR3 nucleotides are TGTGCCAGCAGCTTGGGACAAATTGGAGGCTACACCTTC. It codes for CASSLGQIGGYTF.

Comments on this clone: Other DNA sequences in this sample translate to the same CDR3. The genes are TRBV27 and TRBJ1-5; tentatively, D is TRBD1 (5 bases). Deletions cut 4 bases from V and 6 bases from J, with 10 bases between. CDR3 size: 13 residues. Germline-derived CDR1 and CDR2 are MNHEY and SMNVEV (reference sequence). The CDR3: CASSSQGGQPQHF. Written as DNA, the CDR3 is TGTGCCAGCAGTTCCCAGGGAGGTCAGCCCCAGCATTTT.

In its sample, this clone was seen a few times. The chain links TRBV2 to TRBJ2-3; no clear D. V was pared by 4 bases and J by 3 bases, with 5 bases between. CDR1 and CDR2 from the germline V gene are SNHLY and FYNNEI. The CDR3 length is 12 residues. The CDR3 DNA is TGTGCCAGCAGTGCGCGGACAGATACGCAGTATTTT. It yields the protein CASSARTDTQYF.

This chain links TRBV18 with TRBJ2-1; 14 bases line up with TRBD2. The trim removed 4 bases at V and 7 bases at J, leaving 12 bases unmatched. Germline V gene sequence: CDR1 KGHSH, CDR2 LQKENI. This CDR3 contains 18 residues. DNA for the CDR3: TGTGCCAGCTCACTCGCAGGACTAGCGGGGGGCCCCGGGAATGAGCAGTTCTTC. As protein: CASSLAGLAGGPGNEQFF.

The chain combines TRBV30 with TRBJ2-3, with D hard to call. Looked up from germline, CDR1 is GTSNPN and CDR2 is SVGIG (reference sequence). The length of the CDR3 is 17 residues. Deletions cut 2 bases from V and 0 bases from J, with 18 bases between. The CDR3: CAWSPQPGLGSTDTQYF. Written as DNA, the CDR3 is TGTGCCTGGAGTCCCCAGCCCGGGTTAGGAAGCACAGATACGCAGTATTTT.

This chain connects TRBV25-1 to TRBJ2-5, with D possibly matching TRBD1 (6 bases). The CDR3 extends over 12 amino acids. The germline V and J ends were trimmed by 5 bases and 2 bases, with 6 bases remaining between them. Germline V gene lookup returns CDR1 MGHDK and CDR2 SYGVNS. This CDR3 reads CASSTGQETQYF. CDR3 DNA sequence: TGTGCCAGCAGTACAGGGCAAGAGACCCAGTACTTC.

DNA for the CDR3: TGTGCCAGCAGCGTTCAGTGGGAGACCCAGTACTTC. This codes for CASSVQWETQYF. The rearrangement links TRBV7-2 to TRBJ2-5, with D unresolved. The germline V gene has CDR1 SGHTA and CDR2 FQGNSA. V gave up 5 bases and J gave up 5 bases, with 9 bases separating them. CDR3 size: 12 residues.

This clone was found a few times. The chain carries TRBV5-1 and TRBJ2-1; 7 bases agree with TRBD1. CDR1 is SGHRS, CDR2 YFSETQ, per germline. The trim removed 4 bases at V and 3 bases at J, leaving 10 bases unmatched. The CDR3 contains 16 residues. The CDR3 spells CASSGATGNFYNEQFF. DNA for the CDR3: TGCGCCAGCAGCGGAGCGACAGGGAACTTCTACAATGAGCAGTTCTTC.

V usage is TRBV5-4 and J usage is TRBJ2-2, with TRBD2 matching 11 bases. Germline values: CDR1 SGHNT, CDR2 YYREEE (reference sequence). The junction had 10 bases not matched to a gene; V was cut back by 4 bases and J by 5 bases. The CDR3 loop spans 17 amino acids. The CDR3 sequence is CASSPSSLAGGTGELFF. The CDR3, as DNA: TGTGCCAGCAGCCCGAGCTCGCTAGCGGGGGGAACCGGGGAGCTGTTTTTT. Based on the CDR3 plus reference TRBV5-4 and TRBJ2-2, the full variable domain is ETGVTQSPTHLIKTRGQQVTLRCSSQSGHNTVSWYQQALGQGPQFIFQYYREEENGRGNFPPRFSGLQFPNYSSELNVNALELDDSALYLCASSPSSLAGGTGELFFGEGSRLTVL.

In this sample, this clone turned up a few times. The chain links TRBV18 to TRBJ2-7; 8 positions agree with TRBD2. Per the germline V gene, CDR1 is KGHSH and CDR2 is LQKENI. The ends lost 4 bases at V and 5 bases at J; junction bases unmatched: 4. The CDR3 runs to 13 residues. CDR3: CASSQSAGDEQYF. The CDR3 DNA is TGTGCCAGCTCACAATCAGCGGGAGACGAGCAGTACTTC. The entire variable domain, with the rest obtained from reference TRBV18 and TRBJ2-7, is as follows: NAGVMQNPRHLVRRRGQEARLRCSPMKGHSHVYWYRQLPEEGLKFMVYLQKENIIDESGMPKERFSAEFPKEGPSILRIQQVVRGDSAAYFCASSQSAGDEQYFGPGTRLTVT.